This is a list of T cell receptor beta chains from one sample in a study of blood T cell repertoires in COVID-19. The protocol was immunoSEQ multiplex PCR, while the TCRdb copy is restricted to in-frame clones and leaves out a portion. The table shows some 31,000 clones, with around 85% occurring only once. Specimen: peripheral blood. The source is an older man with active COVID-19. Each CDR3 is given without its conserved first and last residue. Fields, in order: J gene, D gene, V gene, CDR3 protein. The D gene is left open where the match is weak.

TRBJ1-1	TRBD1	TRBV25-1	ASSDQLTGETEAF
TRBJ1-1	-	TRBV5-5	ASSSSRGGTEAF
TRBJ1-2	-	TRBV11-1	ASSSRGDNDYGYT
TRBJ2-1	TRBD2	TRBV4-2	ASSQFLAGGYNEQF
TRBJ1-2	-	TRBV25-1	ASRTASEGYT
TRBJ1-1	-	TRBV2	ASTQEVNTEAF
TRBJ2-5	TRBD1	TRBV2	ASSEGQGETQY
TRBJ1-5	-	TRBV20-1	SASTGPNSNQPQH
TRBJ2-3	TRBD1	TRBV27	ASSLPGQGPDTQY
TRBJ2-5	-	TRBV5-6	ASSWGVQETQY
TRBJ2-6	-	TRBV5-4	ASSLRGTGANVLT
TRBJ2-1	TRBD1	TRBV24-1	ATSQGQGSNEQF
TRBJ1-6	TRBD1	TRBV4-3	ASSQDFDRANSPLH
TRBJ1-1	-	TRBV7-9	ASSRGVNTEAF
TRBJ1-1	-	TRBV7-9	ASSPPGTYTEAF
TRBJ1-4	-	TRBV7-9	ASSPQSINEKLF
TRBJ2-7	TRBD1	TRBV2	ASRRTGGSDEQY
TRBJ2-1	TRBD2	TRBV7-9	ASSSPSRLASYNEQF
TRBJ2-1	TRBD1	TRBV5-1	ASSLITGGRSEQF
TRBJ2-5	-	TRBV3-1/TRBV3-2	ASTLTRDAQETQY
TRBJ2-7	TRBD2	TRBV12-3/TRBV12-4	ASSFGTSGE
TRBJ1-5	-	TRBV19	ASSGGDSNQPQH
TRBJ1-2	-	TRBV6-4	ASSDSYRSGGAGYGYT
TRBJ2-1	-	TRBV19	ASSIGQAREQF
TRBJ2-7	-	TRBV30	AWSKDSAYEQY
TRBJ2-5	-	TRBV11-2	ASSLDPGQGWGTQY
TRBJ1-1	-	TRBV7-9	ASSLESAQNTEAF
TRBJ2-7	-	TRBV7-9	ASSLMEGAKT
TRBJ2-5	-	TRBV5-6	ASSLKVASEETQY
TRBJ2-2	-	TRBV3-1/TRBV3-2	ASSQSGRGAGELF
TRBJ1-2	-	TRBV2	ASREGRVNYGYT
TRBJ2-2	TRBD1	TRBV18	ASSPGTGTAGELF
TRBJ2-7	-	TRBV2	ASKYGTTSYEQY
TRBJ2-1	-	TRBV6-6	ASSLSGSRYNEQF
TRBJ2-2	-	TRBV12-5	ASGRDRYTGELF
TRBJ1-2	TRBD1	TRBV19	ASSIPDRVWNGYT
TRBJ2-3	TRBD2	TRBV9	ASSGQAGGPTDTQY
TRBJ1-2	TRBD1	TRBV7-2	ASSDFWTGKDGYT
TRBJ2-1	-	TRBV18	ASSPVTGHNEQF
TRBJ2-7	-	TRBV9	ASSFRDVHREEQY
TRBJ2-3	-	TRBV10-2	ASSETPSMDTQY
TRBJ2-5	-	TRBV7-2	ASSFRGRETQY
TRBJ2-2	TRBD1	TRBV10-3	AISGYGQGDTGELF
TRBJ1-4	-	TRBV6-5	ASSRGAPFEKLF
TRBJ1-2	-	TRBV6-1	ASSEASLGGYGYT
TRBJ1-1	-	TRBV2	ASNQARNTEAF
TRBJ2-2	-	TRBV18	ASSPNWRGSTGELF